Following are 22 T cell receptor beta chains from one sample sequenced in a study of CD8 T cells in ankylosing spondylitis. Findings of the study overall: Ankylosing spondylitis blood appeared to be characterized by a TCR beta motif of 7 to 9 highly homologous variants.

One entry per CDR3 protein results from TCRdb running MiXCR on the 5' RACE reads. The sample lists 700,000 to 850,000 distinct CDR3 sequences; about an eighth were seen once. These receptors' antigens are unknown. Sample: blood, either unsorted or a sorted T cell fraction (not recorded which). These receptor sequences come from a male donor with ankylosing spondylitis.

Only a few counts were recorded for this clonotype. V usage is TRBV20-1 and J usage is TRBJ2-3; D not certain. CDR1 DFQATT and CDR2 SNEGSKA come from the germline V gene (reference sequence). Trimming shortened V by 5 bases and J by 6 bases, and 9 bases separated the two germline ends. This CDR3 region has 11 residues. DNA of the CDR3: TGCAGTGCTGCTCAGCCGGATACGCAGTATTTT. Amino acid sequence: CSAAQPDTQYF.

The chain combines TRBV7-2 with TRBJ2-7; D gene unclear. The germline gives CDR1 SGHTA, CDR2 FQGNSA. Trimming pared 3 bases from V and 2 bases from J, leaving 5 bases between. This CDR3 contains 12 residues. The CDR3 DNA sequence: TGTGCCAGCAGCTTTAGTACCTACGAGCAGTACTTC. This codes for CASSFSTYEQYF.

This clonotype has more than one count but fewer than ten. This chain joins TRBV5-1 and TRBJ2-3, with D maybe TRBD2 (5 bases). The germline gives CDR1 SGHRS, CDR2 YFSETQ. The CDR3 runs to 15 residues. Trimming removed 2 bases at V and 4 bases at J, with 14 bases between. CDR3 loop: CASSFGLREPDTQYF. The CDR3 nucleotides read TGCGCCAGCAGCTTCGGACTTAGGGAGCCAGATACGCAGTATTTT.

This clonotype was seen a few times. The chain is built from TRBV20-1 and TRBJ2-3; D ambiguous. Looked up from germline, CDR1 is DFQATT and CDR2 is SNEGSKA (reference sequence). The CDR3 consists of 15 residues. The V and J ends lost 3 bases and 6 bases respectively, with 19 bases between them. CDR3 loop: CSASPRAGSLDTQYF. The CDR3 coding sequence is TGCAGTGCTAGTCCTCGGGCAGGATCATTGGATACGCAGTATTTT.

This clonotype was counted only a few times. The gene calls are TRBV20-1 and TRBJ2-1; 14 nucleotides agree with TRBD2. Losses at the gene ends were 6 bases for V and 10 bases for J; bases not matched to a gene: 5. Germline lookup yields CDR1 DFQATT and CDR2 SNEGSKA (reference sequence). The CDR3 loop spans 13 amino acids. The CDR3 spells CSARGLAGAEQFF. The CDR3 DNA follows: TGCAGTGCCAGGGGACTAGCGGGGGCCGAGCAGTTCTTC.

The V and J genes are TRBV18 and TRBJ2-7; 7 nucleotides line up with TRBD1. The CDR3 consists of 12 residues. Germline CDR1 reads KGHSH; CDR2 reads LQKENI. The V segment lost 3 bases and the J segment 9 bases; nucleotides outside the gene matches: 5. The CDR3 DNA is TGTGCCAGCTCACCTGACAGGGCCGGGCAGTACTTC. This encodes CASSPDRAGQYF.

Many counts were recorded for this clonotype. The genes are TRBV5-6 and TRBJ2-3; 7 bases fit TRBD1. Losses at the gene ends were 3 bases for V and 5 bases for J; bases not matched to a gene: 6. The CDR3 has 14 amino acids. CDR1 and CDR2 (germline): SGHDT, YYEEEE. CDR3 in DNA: TGTGCCAGCAGCTCGACGTGGACAGGAGATACGCAGTATTTT. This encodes CASSSTWTGDTQYF. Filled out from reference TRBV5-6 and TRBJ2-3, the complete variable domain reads DAGVTQSPTHLIKTRGQQVTLRCSPKSGHDTVSWYQQALGQGPQFIFQYYEEEERQRGNFPDRFSGHQFPNYSSELNVNALLLGDSALYLCASSSTWTGDTQYFGPGTRLTVL.

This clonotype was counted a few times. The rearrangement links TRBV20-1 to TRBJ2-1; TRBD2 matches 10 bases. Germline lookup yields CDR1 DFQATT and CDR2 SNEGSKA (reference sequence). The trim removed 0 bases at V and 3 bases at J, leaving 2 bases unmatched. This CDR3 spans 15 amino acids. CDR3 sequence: CSARELAGNYNEQFF. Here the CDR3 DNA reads TGCAGTGCTAGAGAACTAGCGGGGAACTACAATGAGCAGTTCTTC.

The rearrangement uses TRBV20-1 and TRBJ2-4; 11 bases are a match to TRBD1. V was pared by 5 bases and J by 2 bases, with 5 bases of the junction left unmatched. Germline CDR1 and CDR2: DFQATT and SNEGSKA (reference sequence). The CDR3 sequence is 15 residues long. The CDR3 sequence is CSARTGGASKNIQYF. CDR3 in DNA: TGCAGTGCTCGGACAGGGGGCGCGTCCAAAAACATTCAGTACTTC.

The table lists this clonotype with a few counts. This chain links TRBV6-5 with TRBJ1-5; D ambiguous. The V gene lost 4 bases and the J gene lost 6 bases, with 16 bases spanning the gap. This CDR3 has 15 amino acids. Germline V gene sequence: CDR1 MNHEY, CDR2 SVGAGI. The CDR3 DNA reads TGTGCCAGCAGTTCCCCCGGGAGAGCCAGTCAGCCCCAGCATTTT. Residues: CASSSPGRASQPQHF.

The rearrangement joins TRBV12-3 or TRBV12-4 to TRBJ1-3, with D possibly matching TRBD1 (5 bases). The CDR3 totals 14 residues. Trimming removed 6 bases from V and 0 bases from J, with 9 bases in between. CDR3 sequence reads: CASRRQSSGNTIYF. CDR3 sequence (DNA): TGTGCCAGCAGACGACAGAGCTCTGGAAACACCATATATTTT.

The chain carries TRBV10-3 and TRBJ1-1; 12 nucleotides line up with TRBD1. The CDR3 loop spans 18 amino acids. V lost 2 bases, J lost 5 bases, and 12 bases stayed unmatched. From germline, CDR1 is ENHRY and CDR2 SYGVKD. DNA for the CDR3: TGTGCCATCAGTGAGCCCCCAAGTGGGACAGGGGGCGAAACTGAAGCTTTCTTT. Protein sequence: CAISEPPSGTGGETEAFF.

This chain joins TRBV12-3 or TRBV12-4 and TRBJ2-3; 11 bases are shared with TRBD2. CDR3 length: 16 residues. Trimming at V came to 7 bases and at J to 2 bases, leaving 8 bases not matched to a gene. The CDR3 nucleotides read TGTGCCAGCAATTCCGGGACTAGCGGATTCACAGATACGCAGTATTTT. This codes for CASNSGTSGFTDTQYF.

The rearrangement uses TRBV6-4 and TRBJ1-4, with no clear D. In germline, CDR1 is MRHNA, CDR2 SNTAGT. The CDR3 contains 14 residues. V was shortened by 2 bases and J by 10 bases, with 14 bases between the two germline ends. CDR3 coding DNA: TGTGCCAGCAGTGACCGACACCCCCCGGGAAAACTGTTTTTT. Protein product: CASSDRHPPGKLFF.

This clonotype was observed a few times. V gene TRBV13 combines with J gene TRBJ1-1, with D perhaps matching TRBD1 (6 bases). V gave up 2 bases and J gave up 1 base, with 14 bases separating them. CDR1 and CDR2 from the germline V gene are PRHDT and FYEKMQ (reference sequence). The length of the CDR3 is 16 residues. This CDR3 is CASSLTTGLANTEAFF. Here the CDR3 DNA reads TGTGCCAGCAGCTTAACCACAGGGTTGGCGAACACTGAAGCTTTCTTT.

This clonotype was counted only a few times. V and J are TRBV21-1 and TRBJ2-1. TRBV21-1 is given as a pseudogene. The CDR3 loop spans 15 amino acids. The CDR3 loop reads CASSKAADVYNEQFF. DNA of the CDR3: TGTGCCAGCAGCAAAGCGGCGGACGTCTACAATGAGCAGTTCTTC.

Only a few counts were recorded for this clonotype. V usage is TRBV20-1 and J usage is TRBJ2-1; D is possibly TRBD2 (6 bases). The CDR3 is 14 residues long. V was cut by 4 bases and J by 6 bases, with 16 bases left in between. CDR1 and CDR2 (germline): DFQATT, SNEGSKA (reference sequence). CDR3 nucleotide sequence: TGCAGTGCTAACCAGGGACTTTTGAGCAATGAGCAGTTCTTC. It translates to CSANQGLLSNEQFF.

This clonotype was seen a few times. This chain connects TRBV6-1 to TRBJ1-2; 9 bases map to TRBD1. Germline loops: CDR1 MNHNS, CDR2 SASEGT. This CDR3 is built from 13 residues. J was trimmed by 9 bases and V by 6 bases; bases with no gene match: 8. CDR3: CASSPDRGLSYTF. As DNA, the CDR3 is TGTGCCAGCAGCCCCGACAGGGGGTTGAGCTACACCTTC.

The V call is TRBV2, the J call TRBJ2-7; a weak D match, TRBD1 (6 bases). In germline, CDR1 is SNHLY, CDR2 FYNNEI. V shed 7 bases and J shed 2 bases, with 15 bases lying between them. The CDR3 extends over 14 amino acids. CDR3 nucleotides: TGTGCCAGCATCCGACAAGGGGGAACCTACGAGCAGTACTTC. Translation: CASIRQGGTYEQYF.

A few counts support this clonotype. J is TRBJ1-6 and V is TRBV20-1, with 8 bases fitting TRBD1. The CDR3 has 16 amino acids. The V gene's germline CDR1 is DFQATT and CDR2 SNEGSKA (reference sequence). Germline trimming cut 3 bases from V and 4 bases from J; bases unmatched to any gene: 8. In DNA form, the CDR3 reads TGCAGTGCTAGGGACAGGGCCGAATTATATAATTCACCCCTCCACTTT. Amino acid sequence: CSARDRAELYNSPLHF.

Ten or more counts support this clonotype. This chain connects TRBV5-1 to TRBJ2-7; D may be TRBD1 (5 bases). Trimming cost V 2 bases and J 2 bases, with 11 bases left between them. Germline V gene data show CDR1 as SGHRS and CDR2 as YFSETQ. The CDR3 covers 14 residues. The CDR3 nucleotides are TGCGCCAGCAGCTTCGACCCAGGGCCCTACGAGCAGTACTTC. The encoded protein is CASSFDPGPYEQYF.

In nucleotides, the CDR3 is TGTGCCAGCAGCTTAGGCTTGTGGGACACCTACCATCAGCCCCAGCATTTT. Encoded protein: CASSLGLWDTYHQPQHF. V usage is TRBV7-2 and J usage is TRBJ1-5; weak D call: TRBD1 (6 bases). The V gene's germline CDR1 is SGHTA and CDR2 FQGNSA. V lost 1 base to trimming and J lost 5 bases, with 18 bases between them. The CDR3 totals 17 residues.